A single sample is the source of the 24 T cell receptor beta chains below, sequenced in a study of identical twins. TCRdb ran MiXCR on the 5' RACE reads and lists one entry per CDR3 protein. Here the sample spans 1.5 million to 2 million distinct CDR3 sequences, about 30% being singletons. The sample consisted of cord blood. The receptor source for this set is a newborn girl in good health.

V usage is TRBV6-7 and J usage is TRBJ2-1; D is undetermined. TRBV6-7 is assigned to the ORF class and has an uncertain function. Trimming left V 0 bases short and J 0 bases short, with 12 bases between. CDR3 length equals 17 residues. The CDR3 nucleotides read TGTGCCAGCAGTTACTCTACGGACGAGAGCTCCTACAATGAGCAGTTCTTC. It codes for CASSYSTDESSYNEQFF.

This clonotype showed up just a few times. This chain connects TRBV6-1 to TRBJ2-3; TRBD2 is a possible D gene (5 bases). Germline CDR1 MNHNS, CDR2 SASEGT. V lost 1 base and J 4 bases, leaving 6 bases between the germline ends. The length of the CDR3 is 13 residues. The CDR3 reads CASSEGEPDTQYF. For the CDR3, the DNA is TGTGCCAGCAGTGAAGGGGAGCCAGATACGCAGTATTTT.

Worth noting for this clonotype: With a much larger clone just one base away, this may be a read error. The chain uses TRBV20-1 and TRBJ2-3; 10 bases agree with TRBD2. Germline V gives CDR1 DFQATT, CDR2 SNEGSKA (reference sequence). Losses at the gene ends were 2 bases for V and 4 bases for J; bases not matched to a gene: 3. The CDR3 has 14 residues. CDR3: CSARPSGSSDTQYF. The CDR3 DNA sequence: TGCAGTGCTAGACCTAGCGGGAGCTCAGATACGCAGTATTTT.

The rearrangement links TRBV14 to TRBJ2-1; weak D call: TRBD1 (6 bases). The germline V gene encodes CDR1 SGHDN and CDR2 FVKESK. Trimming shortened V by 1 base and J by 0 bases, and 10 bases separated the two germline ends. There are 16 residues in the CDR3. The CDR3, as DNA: TGTGCCAGCAGCCAAGTACAGGGCGGCTCCTACAATGAGCAGTTCTTC. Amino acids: CASSQVQGGSYNEQFF.

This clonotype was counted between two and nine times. The DNA for the CDR3 is TGTGCCAGCAGTTACGCTAGCGGGGCATTTAGCACAGATACGCAGTATTTT. Translating it yields CASSYASGAFSTDTQYF. This chain connects TRBV6-6 to TRBJ2-3; TRBD2 matches 9 bases. CDR1 and CDR2 (germline): MNHNY, SVGAGI (reference sequence). This CDR3 contains 17 residues. Trimming at V came to 2 bases and at J to 0 bases, leaving 6 bases not matched to a gene.

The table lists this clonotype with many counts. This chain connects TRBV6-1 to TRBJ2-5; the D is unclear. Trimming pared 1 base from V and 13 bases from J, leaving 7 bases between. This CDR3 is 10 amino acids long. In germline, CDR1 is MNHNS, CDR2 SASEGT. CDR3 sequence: CASSEVSRYF. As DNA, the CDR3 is TGTGCCAGCAGTGAAGTTAGTCGGTACTTC.

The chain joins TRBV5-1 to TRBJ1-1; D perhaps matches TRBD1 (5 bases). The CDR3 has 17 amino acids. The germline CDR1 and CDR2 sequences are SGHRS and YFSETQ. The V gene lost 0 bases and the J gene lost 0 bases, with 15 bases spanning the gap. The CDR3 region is CASSLARQSLLNTEAFF. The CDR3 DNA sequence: TGCGCCAGCAGCTTGGCCCGACAGTCCTTATTGAACACTGAAGCTTTCTTT.

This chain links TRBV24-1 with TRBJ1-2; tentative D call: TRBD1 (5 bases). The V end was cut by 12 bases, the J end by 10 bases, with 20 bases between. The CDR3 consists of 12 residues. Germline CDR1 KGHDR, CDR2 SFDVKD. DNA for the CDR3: TGTGCCGTTGACGCAGGGTATGGTGACTACACCTTC. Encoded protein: CAVDAGYGDYTF.

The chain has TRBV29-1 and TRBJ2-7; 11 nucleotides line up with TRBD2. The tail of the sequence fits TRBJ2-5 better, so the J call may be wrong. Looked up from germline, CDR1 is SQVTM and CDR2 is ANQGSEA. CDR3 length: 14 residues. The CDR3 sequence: CSVDRLAGGETQYF. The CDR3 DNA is TGCAGCGTTGATCGGCTAGCGGGGGGAGAGACCCAGTACTTC.

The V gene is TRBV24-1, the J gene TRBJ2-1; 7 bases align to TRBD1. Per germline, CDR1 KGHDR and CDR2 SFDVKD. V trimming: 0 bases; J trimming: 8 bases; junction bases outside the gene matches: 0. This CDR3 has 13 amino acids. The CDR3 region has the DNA TGTGCCACCAGTGATTTGGACAGGGATGAGCAGTTCTTC. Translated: CATSDLDRDEQFF.

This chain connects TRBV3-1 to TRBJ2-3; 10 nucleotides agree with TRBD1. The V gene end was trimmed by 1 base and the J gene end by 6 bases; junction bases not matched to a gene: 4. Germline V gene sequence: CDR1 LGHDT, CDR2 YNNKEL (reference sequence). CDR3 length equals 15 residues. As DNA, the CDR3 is TGTGCCAGCAGCCAAGGGGGACAGGGGCGTGATACGCAGTATTTT. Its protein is CASSQGGQGRDTQYF.

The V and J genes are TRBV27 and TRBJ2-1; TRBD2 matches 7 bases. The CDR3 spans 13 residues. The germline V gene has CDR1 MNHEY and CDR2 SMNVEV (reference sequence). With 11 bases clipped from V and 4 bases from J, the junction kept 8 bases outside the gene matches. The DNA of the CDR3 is TGTGCCCCCGGGGCTAGCGGATACAATGAGCAGTTCTTC. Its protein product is CAPGASGYNEQFF.

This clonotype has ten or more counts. CDR3 bases: TGCAGCGTTGATTGGGCCAACAATGAGCAGTTCTTC. Translating it yields CSVDWANNEQFF. The chain recombines TRBV29-1 with TRBJ2-1; D ambiguous. There are 12 residues in the CDR3. CDR1 is SQVTM and CDR2 is ANQGSEA in the germline V gene. Deletions cut 3 bases from V and 5 bases from J, with 8 bases between.

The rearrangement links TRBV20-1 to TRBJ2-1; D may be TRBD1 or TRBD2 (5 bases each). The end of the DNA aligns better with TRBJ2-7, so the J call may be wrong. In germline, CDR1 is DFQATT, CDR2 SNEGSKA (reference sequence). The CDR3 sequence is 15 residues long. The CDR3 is CSARGMEEAYNEQYF. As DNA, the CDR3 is TGCAGTGCACGGGGCATGGAGGAGGCCTACAATGAGCAGTACTTC.

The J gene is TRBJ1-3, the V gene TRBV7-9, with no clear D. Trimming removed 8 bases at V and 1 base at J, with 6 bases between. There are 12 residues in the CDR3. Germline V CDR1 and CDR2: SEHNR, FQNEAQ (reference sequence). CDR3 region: CASGGSGNTIYF. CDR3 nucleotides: TGTGCCAGCGGTGGTTCTGGAAACACCATATATTTT.

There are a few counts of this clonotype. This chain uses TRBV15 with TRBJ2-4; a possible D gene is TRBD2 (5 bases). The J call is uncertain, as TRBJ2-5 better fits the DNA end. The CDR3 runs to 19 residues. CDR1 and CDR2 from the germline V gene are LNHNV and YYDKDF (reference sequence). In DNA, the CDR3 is TGTGCCACCAGCAGAGATAGGTGGGAGAAGGCTGGCCGCAGAGAGACCCAGTACTTC. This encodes CATSRDRWEKAGRRETQYF.

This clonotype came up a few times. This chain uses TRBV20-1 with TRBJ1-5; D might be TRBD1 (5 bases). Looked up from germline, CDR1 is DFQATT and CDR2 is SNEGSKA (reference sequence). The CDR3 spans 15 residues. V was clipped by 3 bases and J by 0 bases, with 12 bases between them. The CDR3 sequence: CSASTQEISNQPQHF. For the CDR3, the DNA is TGCAGTGCTAGTACACAGGAGATTAGCAATCAGCCCCAGCATTTT.

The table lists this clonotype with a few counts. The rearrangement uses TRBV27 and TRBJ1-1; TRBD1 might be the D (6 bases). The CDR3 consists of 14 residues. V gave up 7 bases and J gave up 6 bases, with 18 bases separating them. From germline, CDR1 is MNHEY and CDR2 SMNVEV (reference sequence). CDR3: CASTPTTGIAEAFF. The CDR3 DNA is TGTGCCAGCACCCCTACAACAGGGATCGCTGAAGCTTTCTTT.

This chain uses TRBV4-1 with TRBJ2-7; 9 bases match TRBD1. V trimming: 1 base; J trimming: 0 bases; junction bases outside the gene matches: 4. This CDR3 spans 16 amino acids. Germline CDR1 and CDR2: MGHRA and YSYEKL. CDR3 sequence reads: CASSQVWTGDSYEQYF. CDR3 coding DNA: TGCGCCAGCAGCCAAGTGTGGACAGGGGACTCCTACGAGCAGTACTTC.

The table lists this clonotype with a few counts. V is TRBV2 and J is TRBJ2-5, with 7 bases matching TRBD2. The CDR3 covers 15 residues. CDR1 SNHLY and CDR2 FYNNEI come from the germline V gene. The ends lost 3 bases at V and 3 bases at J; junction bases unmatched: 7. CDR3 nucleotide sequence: TGTGCCAGCAGTGATCTACTAGCGACGGAAGAGACCCAGTACTTC. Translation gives CASSDLLATEETQYF.

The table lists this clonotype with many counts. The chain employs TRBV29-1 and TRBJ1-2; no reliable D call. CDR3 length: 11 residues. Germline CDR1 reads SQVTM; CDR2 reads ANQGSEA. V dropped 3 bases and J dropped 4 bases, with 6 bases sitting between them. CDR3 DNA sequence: TGCAGCGTTGACAGGATCTATGGCTACACCTTC. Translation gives CSVDRIYGYTF. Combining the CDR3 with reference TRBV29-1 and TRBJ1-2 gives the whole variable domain SAVISQKPSRDICQRGTSLTIQCQVDSQVTMMFWYRQQPGQSLTLIATANQGSEATYESGFVIDKFPISRPNLTFSTLTVSNMSPEDSSIYLCSVDRIYGYTFGSGTRLTVV.

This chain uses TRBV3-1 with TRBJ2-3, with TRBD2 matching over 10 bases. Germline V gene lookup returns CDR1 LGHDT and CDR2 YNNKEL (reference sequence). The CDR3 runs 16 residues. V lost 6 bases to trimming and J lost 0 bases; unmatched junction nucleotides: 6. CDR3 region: CASSELAGQSTDTQYF. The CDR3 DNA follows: TGTGCCAGCAGTGAACTAGCGGGGCAGAGCACAGATACGCAGTATTTT.

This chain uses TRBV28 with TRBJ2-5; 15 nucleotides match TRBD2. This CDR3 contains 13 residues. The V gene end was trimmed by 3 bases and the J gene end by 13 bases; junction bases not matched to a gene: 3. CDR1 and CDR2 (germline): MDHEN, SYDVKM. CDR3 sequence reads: CASSLGLAGGLYF. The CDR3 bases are TGTGCCAGCAGTTTGGGACTAGCGGGAGGACTGTACTTC.

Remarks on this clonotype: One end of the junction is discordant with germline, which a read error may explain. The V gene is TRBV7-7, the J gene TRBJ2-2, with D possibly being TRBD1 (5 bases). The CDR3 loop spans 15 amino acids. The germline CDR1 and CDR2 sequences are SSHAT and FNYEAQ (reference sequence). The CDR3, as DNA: TGTGCTAGCAGCTTAGGGGCCAGTTACACCGGGGAGCTGTTTTTT. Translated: CASSLGASYTGELFF.